The 2 T cell receptor beta chains below come from one sample, sequenced in a study of radiation and T cells in renal cell carcinoma. Time point specified: baseline pretreatment blood. The treatment is: 15 Gy SBRT to primary tumor, nephrectomy 4 weeks later. TCRdb's table, derived via immunoSEQ multiplex PCR, lists solely in-frame clones and lacks some. The repertoire holds 120,000 to 150,000 clones, approximately 90% seen once, with 3.5% to 5% in the top ten. The sample consisted of blood, taken from a patient whose treatment included radiotherapy and nephrectomy. The source is a woman aged 65 to 85 with renal cell carcinoma.

The chain is built from TRBV7-2 and TRBJ2-5; no firm D call. The V gene lost 0 bases and the J gene lost 3 bases, with 8 bases spanning the gap. CDR1 and CDR2 (germline): SGHTA, FQGNSA. The CDR3 consists of 14 residues. CDR3: CASSLAGKKETQYF. In DNA, the CDR3 is TGTGCCAGCAGCTTAGCAGGAAAGAAAGAGACCCAGTACTTC.

The V and J genes are TRBV7-9 and TRBJ1-1; D not resolved. Germline CDR1 reads SEHNR; CDR2 reads FQNEAQ (reference sequence). The CDR3 is 12 residues long. Deletions cut 2 bases from V and 1 base from J, with 2 bases between. CDR3 loop: CASSLKNTEAFF. In DNA form, the CDR3 reads TGTGCCAGCAGCTTAAAGAACACTGAAGCTTTCTTT. The entire variable domain, with the rest obtained from reference TRBV7-9 and TRBJ1-1, is as follows: DTGVSQNPRHKITKRGQNVTFRCDPISEHNRLYWYRQTLGQGPEFLTYFQNEAQLEKSRLLSDRFSAERPKGSFSTLEIQRTEQGDSAMYLCASSLKNTEAFFGQGTRLTVV.